This T cell receptor beta chain was profiled in a study of blood T cell repertoires in COVID-19. Study-level background: Samples came from the United States, Italy and Spain, spanning acute and convalescent COVID-19. T cells, B-cell-depleted T cells, or PBMCs supplied cDNA or gDNA.

Per the original methods: Amplifying reference gene primers gave estimates of nucleated cell counts. Repertoires were generated with immunoSEQ multiplex PCR, while TCRdb's copy carries only in-frame clones and drops some. The DNA was the basis for D and trimming; V, J and clone size are from that table. The sample lists just under 350,000 clones; around 82% were seen once. Sequencing input: peripheral blood. The TCR originated in a man aged 25-45 years with active or convalescent COVID-19.

DNA for the CDR3: TGTGCCAGCAGCCAAGTGGAGGGGAACTATGGCTACACCTTC. Protein: CASSQVEGNYGYTF. V gene TRBV3-1 (or the pseudogene TRBV3-2) combines with J gene TRBJ1-2; the D gene is possibly TRBD1 (5 bases). The CDR3 runs 14 residues. V gave up 1 base and J gave up 2 bases, with 8 bases separating them. The germline gives CDR1 LGHDT, CDR2 YNNKEL (reference sequence).